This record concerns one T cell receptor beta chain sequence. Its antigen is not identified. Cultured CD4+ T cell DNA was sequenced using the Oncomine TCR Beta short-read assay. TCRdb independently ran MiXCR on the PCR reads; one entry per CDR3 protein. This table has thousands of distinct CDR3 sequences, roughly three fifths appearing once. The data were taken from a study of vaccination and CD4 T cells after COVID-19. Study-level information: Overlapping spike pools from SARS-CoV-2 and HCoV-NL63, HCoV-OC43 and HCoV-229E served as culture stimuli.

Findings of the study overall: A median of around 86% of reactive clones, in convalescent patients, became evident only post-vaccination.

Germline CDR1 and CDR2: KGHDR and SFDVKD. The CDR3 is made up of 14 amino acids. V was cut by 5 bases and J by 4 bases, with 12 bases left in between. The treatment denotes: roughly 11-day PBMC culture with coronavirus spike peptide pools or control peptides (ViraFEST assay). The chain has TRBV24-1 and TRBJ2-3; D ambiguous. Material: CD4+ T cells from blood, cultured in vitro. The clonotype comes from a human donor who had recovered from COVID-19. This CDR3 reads CATSARLGSDTQYF. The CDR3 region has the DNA TGTGCCACCAGTGCGCGTCTCGGGTCAGATACGCAGTATTTT.